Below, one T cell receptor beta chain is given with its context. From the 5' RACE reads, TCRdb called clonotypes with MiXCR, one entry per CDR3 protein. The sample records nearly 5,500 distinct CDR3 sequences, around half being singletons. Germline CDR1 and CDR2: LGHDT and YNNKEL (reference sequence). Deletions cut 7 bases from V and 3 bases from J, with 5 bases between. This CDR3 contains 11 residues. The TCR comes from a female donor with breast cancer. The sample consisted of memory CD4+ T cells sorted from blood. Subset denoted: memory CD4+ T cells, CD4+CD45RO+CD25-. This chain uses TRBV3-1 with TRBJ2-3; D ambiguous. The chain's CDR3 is CASTGTDTQYF. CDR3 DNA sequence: TGTGCCAGCACAGGTACAGATACGCAGTATTTT.